Below, 14 T cell receptor beta chains from the same sample are listed, as sequenced in a study of identifying expanded T cells in peripheral blood. Sequenced by immunoSEQ multiplex PCR; TCRdb stores in-frame clones only, minus some. This table has tens of thousands of clones, 80% to 85% appearing once. Sequenced input: blood. These receptors were collected from a person between 18 and 75 years old in good health.

The chain is built from TRBV11-2 and TRBJ2-7; 13 bases are shared with TRBD2. Unmatched junction bases numbered 10, after V lost 1 base and J lost 4 bases. From germline, CDR1 is SGHAT and CDR2 FQNNGV. This CDR3 is built from 18 residues. As DNA, the CDR3 is TGTGCCAGCAGCTTAGTGACTAGCGGGAGGTTAAGTCGGTACGAGCAGTACTTC. It specifies CASSLVTSGRLSRYEQYF.

The chain uses TRBV28 and TRBJ1-1; TRBD1 aligns across 7 bases. Germline values: CDR1 MDHEN, CDR2 SYDVKM. V trimming: 6 bases; J trimming: 4 bases; junction bases outside the gene matches: 8. The CDR3 has 14 amino acids. The CDR3 sequence is CASSNRGGVTEAFF. Written as DNA, the CDR3 is TGTGCCAGCAGCAACAGGGGTGGGGTCACTGAAGCTTTCTTT. The variable domain in full, completed from reference TRBV28 and TRBJ1-1, reads DVKVTQSSRYLVKRTGEKVFLECVQDMDHENMFWYRQDPGLGLRLIYFSYDVKMKEKGDIPEGYSVSREKKERFSLILESASTNQTSMYLCASSNRGGVTEAFFGQGTRLTVV.

V is TRBV28 and J is TRBJ2-6, with TRBD1 matching over 9 bases. V dropped 5 bases and J dropped 2; count of bases not matched to a gene: 10. The CDR3 consists of 18 residues. Germline loops: CDR1 MDHEN, CDR2 SYDVKM. CDR3 sequence reads: CASSPTTQGAAGANVLTF. The CDR3 DNA reads as TGTGCCAGCAGTCCTACCACACAGGGGGCGGCTGGGGCCAACGTCCTGACTTTC.

V is TRBV11-3 and J is TRBJ1-5; D not resolved. Germline V gene sequence: CDR1 SGHNT, CDR2 YENEEA. This CDR3 has 13 residues. V lost 7 bases and J 7 bases, leaving 14 bases between the germline ends. The CDR3 is CASTGPIRQPQHF. In DNA form, the CDR3 reads TGTGCCAGCACCGGACCCATCCGGCAGCCCCAGCATTTT. Drawing the rest from reference TRBV11-3 and TRBJ1-5, the complete variable domain is EAGVVQSPRYKIIEKKQPVAFWCNPISGHNTLYWYLQNLGQGPELLIRYENEEAVDDSQLPKDRFSAERLKGVDSTLKIQPAELGDSAVYLCASTGPIRQPQHFGDGTRLSIL.

The chain couples TRBV18 to TRBJ2-3; 9 nucleotides line up with TRBD2. Trimming cost V 2 bases and J 4 bases; bases outside gene matches: 13. The CDR3 loop spans 18 amino acids. Germline assignment: CDR1 KGHSH and CDR2 LQKENI. The CDR3 DNA reads TGTGCCAGCTCACCAAATCCACTAGCGGGCGTTTTTTCAGATACGCAGTATTTT. Its translation is CASSPNPLAGVFSDTQYF.

V is TRBV28 and J is TRBJ2-4, with D uncertain. Trimming left V 8 bases short and J 1 base short, with 9 bases between. Germline-derived CDR1 and CDR2 are MDHEN and SYDVKM. CDR3 size: 13 residues. CDR3 in DNA: TGTGCCAGCTTAGACCCTGCCAAAAACATTCAGTACTTC. Its translation is CASLDPAKNIQYF.

The chain couples TRBV2 to TRBJ2-1; maybe TRBD1 (6 bases). The length of the CDR3 is 14 residues. V lost 8 bases and J 4 bases, leaving 15 bases between the germline ends. Germline-derived CDR1 and CDR2 are SNHLY and FYNNEI. CDR3: CASSQGIGYNEQFF. The CDR3 bases are TGTGCCAGCTCTCAGGGGATAGGTTACAATGAGCAGTTCTTC.

The genes are TRBV7-6 and TRBJ2-7, with 9 bases matching TRBD1. J was trimmed by 3 bases and V by 5 bases; bases with no gene match: 5. CDR1 and CDR2 from the germline V gene are SGHVS and FNYEAQ. The CDR3 is made up of 14 amino acids. CDR3 bases: TGTGCCAGCAGCCCCCCGGGACAGGGCTACGAGCAGTACTTC. It specifies CASSPPGQGYEQYF.

There are many counts of this clone. V and J are TRBV27 and TRBJ2-7, with 11 bases fitting TRBD2. In germline, CDR1 is MNHEY, CDR2 SMNVEV (reference sequence). There are 16 residues in the CDR3. The ends lost 6 bases at V and 2 bases at J; junction bases unmatched: 9. CDR3 loop: CASSDPGTSGTYEQYF. In DNA, the CDR3 is TGTGCCAGCAGCGACCCCGGGACTAGCGGAACCTACGAGCAGTACTTC.

The V gene is TRBV30, the J gene TRBJ2-7; weak D call: TRBD1 (7 bases). V was pared by 0 bases and J by 3 bases, with 15 bases between. The length of the CDR3 is 15 residues. Germline V gene data show CDR1 as GTSNPN and CDR2 as SVGIG (reference sequence). The CDR3 here is CAWSVTHRGGYEQYF. The CDR3 DNA follows: TGTGCCTGGAGTGTAACCCACAGGGGAGGCTACGAGCAGTACTTC.

J is TRBJ1-1 and V is TRBV28, with D possibly TRBD1 on 5 matching bases. The V gene's germline CDR1 is MDHEN and CDR2 SYDVKM. There are 15 residues in the CDR3. With 5 bases removed from V and 0 bases from J, the gap between germline ends came to 13 bases. As DNA, the CDR3 is TGTGCCAGCAGTCCTTGGGGGACCGTGAACACTGAAGCTTTCTTT. Translating it yields CASSPWGTVNTEAFF.

The V and J genes are TRBV6-5 and TRBJ2-2; D perhaps matches TRBD1 (6 bases). The V gene lost 6 bases and the J gene lost 5 bases, with 13 bases spanning the gap. The CDR3 extends over 14 amino acids. Germline CDR1 is MNHEY and CDR2 is SVGAGI. CDR3 sequence reads: CASSPGTQTGELFF. As DNA, the CDR3 is TGTGCCAGCAGCCCCGGGACACAGACCGGGGAGCTGTTTTTT.

This clone was detected only once. V gene TRBV4-3 combines with J gene TRBJ1-1, with D uncertain. CDR3 length: 14 amino acids. Deletions cut 4 bases from V and 2 bases from J, with 11 bases between. In germline, CDR1 is LGHNA, CDR2 YSLEER. The CDR3 loop reads CASSPGLYNTEAFF. CDR3 nucleotide sequence: TGCGCCAGCAGCCCGGGCTTATATAACACTGAAGCTTTCTTT.

The chain couples TRBV11-2 to TRBJ2-1, with 8 bases fitting TRBD1. This CDR3 has 14 amino acids. Unmatched junction bases numbered 7, after V lost 6 bases and J lost 6 bases. Germline CDR1 and CDR2: SGHAT and FQNNGV. CDR3 in DNA: TGTGCCAGCAGTCAGTATGGACAGGGCAATGAGCAGTTCTTC. It encodes CASSQYGQGNEQFF.